The 23 T cell receptor beta chains reported below all come from one sample, sequenced in a study of Graves' ophthalmopathy and Graves' hyperthyroidism. Investigators amplified TCR beta CDR3 regions from RNA transcripts. First-round RT-PCR with HTBI primers preceded a second-round multiplex PCR. TCRdb re-derived calls from the multiplex PCR reads in MiXCR, one entry per CDR3 protein. Of under 200,000 distinct CDR3 sequences in the sample, less than 45% are singletons; the top ten hold roughly 5.8%. Sequencing used peripheral blood. The receptors come from a woman aged 40 to 50 with Graves' ophthalmopathy.

This clonotype has a handful of counts. CDR3 in DNA: TGTGCCAGCAGTTTTAGCGTCCAAGAGACCCAGTACTTC. Its translation is CASSFSVQETQYF. The chain employs TRBV6-2 or TRBV6-3 and TRBJ2-5, with D possibly matching TRBD2 (5 bases). V lost 4 bases and J 1 base, leaving 7 bases between the germline ends. Germline-derived CDR1 and CDR2 are MNHEY and SVGEGT. This CDR3 contains 13 residues.

This clonotype was seen repeatedly, ten times or more. The chain uses TRBV9 and TRBJ2-5, with D tentatively TRBD1 (5 bases). The CDR3 loop spans 15 amino acids. From germline, CDR1 is SGDLS and CDR2 YYNGEE. Trimming shortened V by 4 bases and J by 5 bases, and 18 bases separated the two germline ends. CDR3 residues: CASSLDVGALETQYF. The CDR3 coding sequence is TGTGCCAGCAGCCTCGACGTAGGGGCCCTGGAGACCCAGTACTTC.

The chain is built from TRBV6-5 and TRBJ2-5, with 10 bases matching TRBD2. The CDR3 is made up of 15 amino acids. Germline V gene data show CDR1 as MNHEY and CDR2 as SVGAGI. V was clipped by 4 bases and J by 3 bases; unmatched bases: 5. DNA of the CDR3: TGTGCCAGCAGTTCGATAGGACTAGCGGAAGAGACCCAGTACTTC. This codes for CASSSIGLAEETQYF.

This clonotype was counted many times. The V call is TRBV13, the J call TRBJ2-7; 8 nucleotides agree with TRBD2. The CDR3 runs to 17 residues. Germline V lookup: CDR1 PRHDT, CDR2 FYEKMQ (reference sequence). V gave up 2 bases and J gave up 1 base; unmatched junction bases: 10. The CDR3 protein is CASSLPPPAGASYEQYF. As DNA, the CDR3 is TGTGCCAGCAGCTTACCACCCCCAGCGGGGGCATCCTACGAGCAGTACTTC. Filled out from reference TRBV13 and TRBJ2-7, the complete variable domain reads AAGVIQSPRHLIKEKRETATLKCYPIPRHDTVYWYQQGPGQDPQFLISFYEKMQSDKGSIPDRFSAQQFSDYHSELNMSSLELGDSALYFCASSLPPPAGASYEQYFGPGTRLTVT.

This clonotype was seen at least ten times. The chain carries TRBV6-5 and TRBJ1-1, with a possible D match to TRBD1 (5 bases). The CDR3 is 14 residues long. Germline assignment: CDR1 MNHEY and CDR2 SVGAGI. V shed 7 bases and J shed 6 bases, with 18 bases lying between them. CDR3 nucleotides: TGTGCCAGCATGGATGGGGGTTCAAGGGCTGAAGCTTTCTTT. This sequence encodes CASMDGGSRAEAFF.

This clonotype occurred a few times. The chain recombines TRBV28 with TRBJ2-5; 7 bases line up with TRBD1. The CDR3 loop spans 15 amino acids. Unmatched junction bases numbered 8, after V lost 4 bases and J lost 3 bases. Germline values: CDR1 MDHEN, CDR2 SYDVKM. The CDR3 loop reads CASSSPGQPKETQYF. The CDR3 DNA reads TGTGCCAGCAGTTCCCCGGGACAGCCCAAAGAGACCCAGTACTTC.

The gene calls are TRBV7-8 and TRBJ1-1, with unresolved D. This CDR3 is built from 14 residues. Trimming left V 5 bases short and J 1 base short, with 11 bases between. CDR1 is SGHVS, CDR2 FQNEAQ, per germline. CDR3 bases: TGTGCCAGCAGCCTCAAGGTCGGGAACACTGAAGCTTTCTTT. Residues: CASSLKVGNTEAFF.

At least ten counts were recorded for this clonotype. This rearrangement joins TRBV6-2 or TRBV6-3 to TRBJ2-7; 8 nucleotides line up with TRBD1. The CDR3 is 14 amino acids. Germline values: CDR1 MNHEY, CDR2 SVGEGT. J lost 2 bases, V lost 8 bases, and 8 bases had no gene match. The CDR3 region is CASSGQGNTYEQYF. CDR3 nucleotide sequence: TGTGCCAGCTCTGGACAGGGCAATACCTACGAGCAGTACTTC.

This clonotype showed up many times. The chain carries TRBV6-2 or TRBV6-3 and TRBJ2-7; 11 positions match TRBD2. Germline CDR1 MNHEY, CDR2 SVGEGT. This CDR3 contains 14 residues. Trimming removed 3 bases from V and 5 bases from J; junction bases left unmatched: 3. CDR3 nucleotides: TGTGCCAGCAGTTATACTAGCGGGAGCAACGAGCAGTACTTC. It specifies CASSYTSGSNEQYF.

This clonotype has just a few counts. The chain combines TRBV6-1 with TRBJ1-1, with D tentatively TRBD1 (6 bases). This CDR3 comprises 13 residues. The V gene's germline CDR1 is MNHNS and CDR2 SASEGT. The V and J ends lost 6 bases and 1 base respectively, with 9 bases between them. The CDR3 region has the DNA TGTGCCAGCAGCACAGGGAAGAACACTGAAGCTTTCTTT. This sequence encodes CASSTGKNTEAFF.

This chain's CDR3 is CASSPSSAKNIQYF. DNA for the CDR3: TGTGCCAGCAGTCCCAGTTCGGCTAAAAACATTCAGTACTTC. This chain links TRBV27 with TRBJ2-4; D gene uncertain. CDR1 MNHEY and CDR2 SMNVEV come from the germline V gene (reference sequence). The V end lost 5 bases, the J end lost 4 bases, and 12 bases lay between the germline ends. The CDR3 covers 14 residues.

This clonotype was recorded at least ten times. The gene calls are TRBV29-1 and TRBJ1-1; 7 bases are shared with TRBD1. Germline-derived CDR1 and CDR2 are SQVTM and ANQGSEA. The V gene end was trimmed by 1 base and the J gene end by 1 base; junction bases not matched to a gene: 9. CDR3 length equals 16 residues. DNA for the CDR3: TGCAGCGTTGAAGGGGCTGACAGGGAGTGGAACACTGAAGCTTTCTTT. Protein product: CSVEGADREWNTEAFF.

This clonotype was recorded at least ten times. This chain connects TRBV6-1 to TRBJ1-2; maybe TRBD1 (5 bases). CDR3 length: 12 residues. CDR1 is MNHNS, CDR2 SASEGT, per germline. V was clipped by 6 bases and J by 8 bases, with 13 bases between them. The CDR3 nucleotides are TGTGCCAGCAGAGGAGCGGGGACCGGCTACACCTTC. It yields the protein CASRGAGTGYTF.

The table lists this clonotype with many counts. The rearrangement uses TRBV7-2 and TRBJ2-5, with a weak D call TRBD2 (5 bases). The germline V gene encodes CDR1 SGHTA and CDR2 FQGNSA. The CDR3 is made up of 16 amino acids. With 2 bases removed from V and 5 bases from J, the gap between germline ends came to 18 bases. For the CDR3, the DNA is TGTGCCAGCAGCTTAAAGTGGGCTGAATGGGAGGAGACCCAGTACTTC. It specifies CASSLKWAEWEETQYF.

The count of this clonotype is one. This sequence joins TRBV29-1 and TRBJ1-1; D call uncertain. Trimming left V 7 bases short and J 5 bases short, with 11 bases between. This CDR3 is built from 11 residues. Germline CDR1 reads SQVTM; CDR2 reads ANQGSEA. This CDR3 is CSGHKETEAFF. The CDR3 DNA sequence: TGCAGCGGCCACAAAGAAACTGAAGCTTTCTTT.

This clonotype came up many times. The chain is built from TRBV10-3 and TRBJ1-5; 8 positions match TRBD1. The CDR3 is 14 amino acids. V lost 6 bases, J lost 2 bases, and 3 bases stayed unmatched. Germline V lookup: CDR1 ENHRY, CDR2 SYGVKD. The CDR3 protein is CAIRTGVGNQPQHF. CDR3 bases: TGTGCCATCAGGACAGGGGTTGGCAATCAGCCCCAGCATTTT.

This clonotype has a count of ten or more. The V and J genes are TRBV6-5 and TRBJ1-3; D might be TRBD1 (5 bases). Between the trimmed V and J ends, which lost 8 bases and 4 bases, there was a span of 15 bases. CDR3 length equals 14 residues. Germline V lookup: CDR1 MNHEY, CDR2 SVGAGI. The CDR3 here is CASGPGRWGNTIYF. The CDR3 DNA reads as TGTGCCAGCGGACCGGGACGGTGGGGAAACACCATATATTTT.

Ten or more counts support this clonotype. This chain joins TRBV7-8 and TRBJ2-2, with 12 bases aligning to TRBD1. Germline V CDR1 and CDR2: SGHVS, FQNEAQ. V gave up 5 bases and J gave up 9 bases; unmatched junction bases: 4. The CDR3 is 14 amino acids. CDR3 coding DNA: TGTGCCAGCAGCCCTGGGACAGGGGGCCGGGAGCTGTTTTTT. Amino acid sequence: CASSPGTGGRELFF.

This clonotype has ten or more counts. This chain links TRBV5-5 with TRBJ1-1, with unresolved D. The CDR3 contains 16 residues. In germline, CDR1 is SGHKS, CDR2 YYEKEE (reference sequence). The V gene lost 4 bases and the J gene lost 0 bases, with 16 bases spanning the gap. CDR3 bases: TGTGCCAGCAGCGTGGACCCCGGACGGTTGAACACTGAAGCTTTCTTT. Its translation: CASSVDPGRLNTEAFF.

This clonotype was observed many times. The V gene is TRBV6-2 or TRBV6-3, the J gene TRBJ1-3, with D possibly being TRBD1 (5 bases). The CDR3 extends over 17 amino acids. Germline V gene lookup returns CDR1 MNHEY and CDR2 SVGEGT. Trimming removed 0 bases at V and 0 bases at J, with 12 bases between. The CDR3 protein is CASSYSSRQSSGNTIYF. The CDR3 nucleotides are TGTGCCAGCAGTTACTCGTCCCGACAGAGCTCTGGAAACACCATATATTTT.

J is TRBJ2-7 and V is TRBV12-3 or TRBV12-4; D is undetermined. This CDR3 spans 12 amino acids. Trimming took 6 bases from V and 4 from J, leaving 10 bases between them. The DNA for the CDR3 is TGTGCCAGCAGCCCCCTAACTTACGAGCAGTACTTC. Translating it yields CASSPLTYEQYF.

The chain combines TRBV6-2 or TRBV6-3 with TRBJ2-7; the D gene is possibly TRBD1 (6 bases). In germline, CDR1 is MNHEY, CDR2 SVGEGT. Trimming took off 7 bases at V and 2 bases at J, with 18 bases between the two ends. The CDR3 sequence is 15 residues long. The CDR3 here is CASKRLQGFTYEQYF. The CDR3 nucleotides read TGTGCCAGCAAGCGTTTACAGGGCTTTACCTACGAGCAGTACTTC.

This clonotype was seen many times. The rearrangement joins TRBV28 to TRBJ1-6; D is ambiguous. The CDR3 sequence is 14 residues long. The V and J ends lost 4 bases and 3 bases respectively, with 7 bases between them. Germline values: CDR1 MDHEN, CDR2 SYDVKM. The chain's CDR3 is CASSSFGYNSPLHF. As DNA, the CDR3 is TGTGCCAGCAGTTCTTTTGGCTATAATTCACCCCTCCACTTT.